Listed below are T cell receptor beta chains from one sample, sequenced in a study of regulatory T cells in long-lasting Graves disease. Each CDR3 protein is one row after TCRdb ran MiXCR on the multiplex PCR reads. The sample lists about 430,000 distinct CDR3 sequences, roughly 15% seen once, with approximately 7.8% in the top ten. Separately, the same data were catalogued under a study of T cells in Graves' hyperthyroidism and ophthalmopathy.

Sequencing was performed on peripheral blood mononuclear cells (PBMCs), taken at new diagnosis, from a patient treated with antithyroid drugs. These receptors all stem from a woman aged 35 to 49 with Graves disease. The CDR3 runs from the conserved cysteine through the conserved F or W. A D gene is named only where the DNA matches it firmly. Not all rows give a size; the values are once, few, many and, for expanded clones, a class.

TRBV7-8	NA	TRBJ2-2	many	CASSKGENTGELFF	TGTGCCAGCAGTAAAGGCGAGAACACCGGGGAGCTGTTTTTT
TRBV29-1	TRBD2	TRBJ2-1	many	CSVEGVSSGTILSYNEQFF	TGCAGCGTTGAAGGCGTGTCTAGCGGGACCATCCTATCCTACAATGAGCAGTTCTTC
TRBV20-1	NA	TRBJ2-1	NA	CSTGAGTLNEQFF	TGCAGTACAGGCGCCGGGACCCTCAATGAGCAGTTCTTC
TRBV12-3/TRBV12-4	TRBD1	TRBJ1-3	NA	CASSQGGSGNTIYF	TGTGCCAGCAGTCAGGGGGGGTCTGGAAACACCATATATTTT
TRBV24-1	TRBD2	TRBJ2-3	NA	CATGGGGDTDTQYF	TGTGCCACCGGGGGGGGGGGAGACACAGATACGCAGTATTTT
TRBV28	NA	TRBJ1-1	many	CASRPQIGSWVTVNTEAFF	TGTGCCAGCAGACCTCAAATTGGGTCGTGGGTGACTGTGAACACTGAAGCTTTCTTT
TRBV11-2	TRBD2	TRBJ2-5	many	CASSYGLAGGETQYF	TGTGCCAGCAGCTACGGACTAGCGGGAGGAGAGACCCAGTACTTC
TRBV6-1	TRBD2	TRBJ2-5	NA	CASSEGLVGLETQYF	TGTGCCAGCAGTGAGGGACTAGTAGGTTTGGAGACCCAGTACTTC
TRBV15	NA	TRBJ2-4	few	CATSRELTTNIQYF	TGTGCCACCAGCAGAGAATTGACCACTAACATTCAGTACTTC
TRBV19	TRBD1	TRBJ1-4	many	CASSIGDRVYEKLFF	TGTGCCAGTAGTATAGGGGACAGAGTCTATGAAAAACTGTTTTTT
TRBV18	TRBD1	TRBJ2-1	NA	CASSPFLAGQGDSHEQFF	TGTGCCAGCTCACCATTTTTGGCGGGACAGGGAGATTCCCATGAGCAGTTCTTC
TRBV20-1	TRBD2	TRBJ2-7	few	CSARVPSGSVYEQYF	TGCAGTGCTAGAGTTCCTAGCGGGAGTGTCTACGAGCAGTACTTC
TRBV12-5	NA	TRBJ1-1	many	CASGSQGLDTEAFF	TGTGCTAGTGGGTCCCAGGGACTCGACACTGAAGCTTTCTTT
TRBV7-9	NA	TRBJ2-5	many	CASSSPMDGTKKEAQYF	TGTGCCAGCAGCTCGCCCATGGACGGAACAAAGAAGGAGGCCCAGTACTTC
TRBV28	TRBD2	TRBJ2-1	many	CASSSPGLAGAANEQFF	TGTGCCAGCAGTTCCCCCGGACTAGCGGGAGCGGCGAATGAGCAGTTCTTC
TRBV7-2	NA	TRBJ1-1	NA	CASSLLAGAAEAFF	TGTGCCAGCAGCCTTTTGGCAGGGGCGGCTGAAGCTTTCTTT
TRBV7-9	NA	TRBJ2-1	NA	CATGRYNEQFF	TGTGCCACCGGGCGCTACAATGAGCAGTTCTTC
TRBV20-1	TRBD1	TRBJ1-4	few	CSADGTGGGNEKLFF	TGCAGTGCAGACGGGACAGGGGGTGGAAATGAAAAACTGTTTTTT
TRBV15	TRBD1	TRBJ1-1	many	CATSPDRGGTEAFF	TGTGCCACCAGCCCAGACAGGGGAGGCACTGAAGCTTTCTTT
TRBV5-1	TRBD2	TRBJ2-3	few	CASSLGRLAEAPLEQYF	TGCGCCAGCAGCTTGGGGAGACTAGCGGAGGCCCCGTTGGAGCAGTATTTT
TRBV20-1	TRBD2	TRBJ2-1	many	CSASGRSSYNEQFF	TGCAGTGCTAGCGGGAGGTCCTCCTACAATGAGCAGTTCTTC
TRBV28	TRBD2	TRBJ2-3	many	CASSFTPGLAGDKDTQYF	TGTGCCAGCAGTTTTACACCGGGACTAGCGGGAGATAAAGATACGCAGTATTTT
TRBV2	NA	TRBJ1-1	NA	CASSGPGNTEAFF	TGTGCCAGCAGCGGACCTGGGAACACTGAAGCTTTCTTT
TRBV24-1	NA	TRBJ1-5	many	CATSAPGPGHQPQHF	TGTGCCACCAGTGCCCCGGGACCGGGGCATCAGCCCCAGCATTTT